This record concerns one TCR beta chain sequence. Its binding antigen is unknown. No clone much larger than this one lies a single base away; base qualities are absent. The study was a case-control design nested within a healthcare worker cohort in London, UK, with weekly nasopharyngeal swab PCR tests and blood sampling. Healthcare workers were enrolled in the week of the UK lockdown, from 23 to 31 March 2020, and were followed every week for up to roughly 16 weeks. The data derive from a study of early T cells in non-severe SARS-CoV-2 infection (dated by TCRdb to about 2021). Concerning the study at large: Because TCR sequencing was done on bulk RNA from unsorted whole blood, the alpha and beta chains could not be paired. Paper-wide results and their limitations: VDJdb matching was skewed toward anti-spike CD8 responses, so virus-specific expansions were likely underestimated and private and CD4 specificities were missed.

The library was generated by 5' RACE. The instrument given in TCRdb is NextSeq 500. Unique molecular identifiers were attached to individual cDNA molecules in the TCR library protocol so that sequencing error and PCR bias could be corrected. TCR alpha and beta chains were both sequenced, and the abundances of alpha and beta sequences in each sample were closely correlated with each other. The authors' pipeline ran thus. Decombinator V4 was used to annotate the V gene, J gene and CDR3 of the TCR sequences. Expanded TCRs were defined as changing significantly between any two time points under a Poisson model with p below 0.0001. Abundances of TCRs were expressed as counts per million after normalisation to the total number of TCRs sequenced in each sample. MAIT TCRs were defined by TRAV1-2 paired with TRAJ12, TRAJ20 or TRAJ33, and iNKT TCRs by TRAV10 paired with TRAJ18. VDJdb, accessed 1 November 2021, was searched for CMV, EBV and SARS-CoV-2 annotated TCRs, with TCRs annotated for multiple antigens excluded. TCRdb trimmed the raw reads at Q25, called clones with MiXCR and kept productive beta chains. Each record represents a unique CDR3 protein, reported with the most common genes and DNA among its rows. The V and J calls reflect TCRdb's pipeline rather than the authors' work. Across this sample there are 62,000 or so distinct CDR3 sequences, with approximately 9.3% seen only once. Less than 1.5% of the sample goes to the ten largest clones.

CDR1 and CDR2 were assigned from the germline V gene (reference sequence) as LNHDA and SQIVND. The CDR3 runs 14 amino acids, cysteine and phenylalanine included. Just the 42-base CDR3 DNA is kept, in frame starting at base 1. Trimming leaves V shorter by 10 bases and J shorter by 4 bases, with the junction holding 6 bases beyond the gene matches. This TCR was sampled from an adult who was a healthcare worker with PCR-confirmed SARS-CoV-2 infection or an uninfected control (not recorded which). Source material: whole blood. The V and J genes are TRBV19 and TRBJ1-5, with 11 bases matching TRBD1. The sequenced DNA: TGTGCCACCTCGGACAGGGGGCTTAATCAGCCCCAGCATTTT. It translates to CATSDRGLNQPQHF.